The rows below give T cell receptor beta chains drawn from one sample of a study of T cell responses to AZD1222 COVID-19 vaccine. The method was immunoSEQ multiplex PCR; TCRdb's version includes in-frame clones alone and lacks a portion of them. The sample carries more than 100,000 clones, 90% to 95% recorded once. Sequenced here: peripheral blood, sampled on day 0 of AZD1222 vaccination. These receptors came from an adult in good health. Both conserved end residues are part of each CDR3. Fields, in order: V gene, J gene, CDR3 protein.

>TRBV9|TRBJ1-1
CASSVPGQGNAEAFF
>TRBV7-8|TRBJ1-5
CASSAGGTGMNQPQHF
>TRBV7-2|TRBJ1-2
CASSLRTDNYGYTF
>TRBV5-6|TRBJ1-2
CASSEDSNYGYTF
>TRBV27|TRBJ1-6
CASRGQGASPLHF
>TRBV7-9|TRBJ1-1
CASSPPGQGVSTEAFF
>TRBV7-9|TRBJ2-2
CASSPHRGGELFF
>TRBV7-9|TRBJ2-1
CASSPRLAGDLNEQFF
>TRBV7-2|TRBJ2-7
CASSLTRPPAEQYF
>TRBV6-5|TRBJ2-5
CASSPGTFGPETQYF
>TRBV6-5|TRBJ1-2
CASSSMTGVIGYGYTF
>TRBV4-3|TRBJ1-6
CASSQELGRDSPLHF
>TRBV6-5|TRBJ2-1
CASSPDRAYNEQFF
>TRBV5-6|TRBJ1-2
CASSFDLNGYTF
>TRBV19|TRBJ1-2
CASSIAGKTSYGYTF
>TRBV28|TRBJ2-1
CASRAGWREYYNEQFF
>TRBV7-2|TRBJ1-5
CASSLGDTNQPQHF
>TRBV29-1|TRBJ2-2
CSVSRTLDTGELFF
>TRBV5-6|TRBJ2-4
CASSFFTGTWGKNIQYF
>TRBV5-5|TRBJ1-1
CASSIWTGVRNTEAFF
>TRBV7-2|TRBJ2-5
CASASARGGQETQYF
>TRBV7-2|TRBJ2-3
CASSLWSDTQYF
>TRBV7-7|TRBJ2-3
CASSSLPGQGSTDTQYF
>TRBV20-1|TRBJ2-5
CSASPGAETQYF
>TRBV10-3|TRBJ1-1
CAITRDRDSTEAFF
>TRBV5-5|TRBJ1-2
CASSPSPIPYGYTF
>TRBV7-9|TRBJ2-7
CASSLVGYEQYF
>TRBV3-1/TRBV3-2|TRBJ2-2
CASSRGTAKNAGELFF
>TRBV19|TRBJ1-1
CASSPPGGAEAFF
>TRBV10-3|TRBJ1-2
CAISDERHYGYTF
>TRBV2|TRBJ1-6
CASSEAGHYNSPLHF
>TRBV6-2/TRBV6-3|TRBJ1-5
CASSYGQGYQPQHF
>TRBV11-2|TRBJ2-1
CASSLDGTTYNEQFF
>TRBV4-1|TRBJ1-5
CASSQERYQPQHF
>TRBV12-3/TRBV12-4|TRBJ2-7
CASSTTRYEQYF